This T cell receptor beta chain appears in the sequencing data of a study of blood T cell repertoires in COVID-19. Study in general: Nucleic acid was either cDNA or gDNA, and it came from T cells, B-cell-depleted T cells, or PBMCs.

Method: immunoSEQ multiplex PCR; TCRdb's copy keeps in-frame clones and lacks some. The sample lists about 47,000 clones, 91% occurring once. As regards this clone: Other DNA sequences in the sample encode the same CDR3.

The material sequenced was peripheral blood. This TCR was recovered from a man between 65 and 79 years old with active COVID-19.

CDR3 protein: CASSEDRGDTEAFF. The CDR3 DNA reads TGTGCCAGCAGTGAGGACAGGGGGGACACTGAAGCTTTCTTT. J is TRBJ1-1 and V is TRBV6-1; 10 bases map to TRBD1. The CDR3 totals 14 residues. Trimming took 3 bases from V and 3 from J; bases not matched to a gene: 1. Germline V gene sequence: CDR1 MNHNS, CDR2 SASEGT.